This section outlines one T cell receptor (beta chain) sequence together with its context. These data come from a study of blood T cell repertoires in COVID-19. Across the study: T cells, B-cell-depleted T cells, or PBMCs supplied cDNA or gDNA.

The V gene end was trimmed by 6 bases and the J gene end by 0 bases; junction bases not matched to a gene: 7. Looked up from germline, CDR1 is MNHEY and CDR2 is SMNVEV (reference sequence). The CDR3 covers 16 residues. Study processing details: By means of reference gene primer amplification, nucleated cell counts were estimated. Here immunoSEQ multiplex PCR was the method, and the copy in TCRdb shows in-frame clones only, minus some. V and J calls and clone size follow that table, whereas D and trimming were derived from the DNA. The profile shows about 370,000 clones, more than 75% of them singletons. Seattle's enrolled individuals joined amid active infection and were then monitored longitudinally.

The sequence derives from a woman aged 30 to 39 with COVID-19, enrolled during active disease. Sequencing was done on a sample of peripheral blood. V usage is TRBV27 and J usage is TRBJ2-4; 8 bases are shared with TRBD2. The CDR3 DNA follows: TGTGCCAGCAGCACTGGACTAGCTGGAGCCAAAAACATTCAGTACTTC. Amino acid sequence: CASSTGLAGAKNIQYF.